This T cell receptor (beta chain) is drawn from a study of human T cells and chemical hapten exposure. On the study more broadly: Patch testing was performed with 0.01% DPC on the upper back, with reading at 6 days.

Time point: pre-sensitization, week 0. The treatment was: therapeutic diphenylcyclopropenone sensitization with weekly scalp DPC. CDR1 is MNHNS and CDR2 is SASEGT in the germline V gene. This CDR3 contains 12 residues. V was shortened by 8 bases and J by 7 bases, with 12 bases between the two germline ends. This clonotype was counted only a few times. MiXCR was run by TCRdb on the RACE reads, yielding one entry per CDR3 protein. Of fewer than 300,000 distinct CDR3 sequences in the sample, about 8.1% were seen once. The source was whole blood, collected in connection with sensitization to the hapten diphenylcyclopropenone (DPC). The chain combines TRBV6-1 with TRBJ2-1, with D uncertain. This sequence was found in a woman aged 40 to 50 with alopecia areata. Some clones in this sample may be carry-over from other donors' samples. The CDR3 spells CASLVGINEQFF. In DNA form, the CDR3 reads TGTGCCAGCCTGGTGGGGATAAATGAGCAGTTCTTC.